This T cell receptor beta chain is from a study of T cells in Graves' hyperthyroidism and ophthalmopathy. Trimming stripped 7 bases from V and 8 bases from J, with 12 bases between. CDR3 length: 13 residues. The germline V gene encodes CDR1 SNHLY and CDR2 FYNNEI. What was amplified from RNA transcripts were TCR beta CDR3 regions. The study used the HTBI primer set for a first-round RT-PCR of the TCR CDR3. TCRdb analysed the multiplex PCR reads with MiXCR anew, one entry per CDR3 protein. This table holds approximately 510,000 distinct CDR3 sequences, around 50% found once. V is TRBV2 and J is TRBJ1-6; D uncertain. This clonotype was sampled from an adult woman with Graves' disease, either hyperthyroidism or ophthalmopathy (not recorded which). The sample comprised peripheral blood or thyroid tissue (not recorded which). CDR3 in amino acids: CASKRVVDSPLHF. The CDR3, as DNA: TGTGCCAGCAAGAGGGTTGTGGATTCACCCCTCCACTTT.